This TCR beta chain stems from a study of T cell repertoires in cytomegalovirus infection. Study-level information: Carrying CMV and the relevant HLA type showed in public TCR beta signatures.

TCRdb reprocessed the reads via MiXCR and lists one record per CDR3 protein. The data show 200,000 to 250,000 distinct CDR3 sequences, with about 23% seen just once and around a sixth held by the top ten. The CDR3 length is 15 residues. V shed 1 base and J shed 2 bases, with 12 bases lying between them. Germline assignment: CDR1 DFQATT and CDR2 SNEGSKA (reference sequence). The sequenced sample consisted of CD8+ T cells from PBMCs. This receptor was taken from a human donor in good health (CMV status not recorded). Some clones in this sample may be carry-over from other donors' samples. The gene calls are TRBV20-1 and TRBJ2-1, with D perhaps TRBD2 (7 bases). CDR3 nucleotide sequence: TGCAGTGCTAGAGGTCGGGGGGCGGCCTACAATGAGCAGTTCTTC. It translates to CSARGRGAAYNEQFF.